These 29 T cell receptor beta chains were all obtained from the same sample, sequenced in a study of CXCR3-negative and CXCR3-positive naive CD8 T cells. Study-wide points: Naive cells positive for CXCR3 carried more hydrophobic TRB CDR3s than CXCR3-negative ones.

It was by 5' RACE with UMI labels that the TRB cDNA libraries were prepared. Using the 5' RACE reads, TCRdb records one entry per CDR3 protein without DNA. Its clone listing holds tens of thousands of distinct CDR3 sequences. No cognate antigen is known for these TCRs. Sequencing was carried out using naive CXCR3+ CD8+ T cells from blood. Subset defined: CD45RO-CCR7+CD27+CD95- naive CD8+ T cells expressing CXCR3 (TNR3+). These TCRs come from a human donor in good health. Some clones in this sample may be carry-over from other donors' samples.

This chain's CDR3 is CSALQAGDQDEQFF. The chain joins TRBV20-1 to TRBJ2-1; TCRdb picks TRBD2, but there is no DNA to check that call. In germline, CDR1 is DFQATT, CDR2 SNEGSKA (reference sequence). The CDR3 is 14 residues long.

The chain couples TRBV7-2 to TRBJ2-1; the D gene TCRdb calls, TRBD1, cannot be checked with no DNA. This CDR3 region has 18 residues. Germline CDR1 SGHTA, CDR2 FQGNSA. The CDR3 reads CASSLLGAPSGAYNEQFF.

V and J are TRBV28 and TRBJ2-7. This CDR3 contains 11 residues. Germline V lookup: CDR1 MDHEN, CDR2 SYDVKM. The CDR3 loop is CAGGNYYEQYF.

V gene TRBV3-1 combines with J gene TRBJ2-6; absent DNA, TCRdb's TRBD2 call cannot be checked. This CDR3 has 19 residues. CDR1 LGHDT and CDR2 YNNKEL come from the germline V gene (reference sequence). CDR3 sequence: CASSQLGTSGASGANVLTF.

CDR3 sequence: CASSLTGEGAYEQYF. The chain is built from TRBV6-5 and TRBJ2-7; TCRdb calls TRBD1, which cannot be checked without DNA. Germline lookup yields CDR1 MNHEY and CDR2 SVGAGI. The CDR3 length is 15 residues.

The V gene is TRBV12-3 or TRBV12-4, the J gene TRBJ2-3; TCRdb gives TRBD1 as the D gene, but with no DNA this cannot be confirmed. The CDR3 loop spans 15 amino acids. The CDR3 region is CASSLGRGARDTQYF.

The chain has TRBV4-2 and TRBJ1-2. The CDR3 spans 15 residues. The germline gives CDR1 LGHNA, CDR2 YNFKEQ. The CDR3 loop is CASSQFLRTNYGYTF.

The V call is TRBV9, the J call TRBJ2-1; TCRdb names TRBD2, which stays unverified in the absence of DNA. The V gene's germline CDR1 is SGDLS and CDR2 YYNGEE. This CDR3 has 15 amino acids. CDR3 protein: CASSELAGGYNEQFF.

The chain has TRBV25-1 and TRBJ1-2; TCRdb designates TRBD1, a call that cannot be tested without DNA. CDR1 and CDR2 (germline): MGHDK, SYGVNS. There are 12 residues in the CDR3. The CDR3 sequence: CASSAPPFGYTF.

The CDR3 loop is CATGTGYEQYF. The V call is TRBV28, the J call TRBJ2-7; TCRdb's D gene call, TRBD1, goes unchecked for lack of DNA. Germline lookup yields CDR1 MDHEN and CDR2 SYDVKM. The CDR3 is made up of 11 amino acids.

This chain's CDR3 is CASSARQDQETQYF. The gene calls are TRBV27 and TRBJ2-5. CDR1 MNHEY and CDR2 SMNVEV come from the germline V gene (reference sequence). This CDR3 has 14 amino acids.

The gene calls are TRBV2 and TRBJ2-4; lacking DNA, the TRBD1 call made by TCRdb goes unchecked. Germline-derived CDR1 and CDR2 are SNHLY and FYNNEI. CDR3 length: 13 amino acids. The CDR3 sequence is CASNRGEGNIQYF.

The chain uses TRBV7-9 and TRBJ2-4; TCRdb gives TRBD2 as the D gene, but with no DNA this cannot be confirmed. CDR3 size: 16 residues. The germline V gene encodes CDR1 SEHNR and CDR2 FQNEAQ (reference sequence). CDR3 residues: CASRLLAGAAKNIQYF.

V and J are TRBV7-9 and TRBJ2-5; TCRdb outputs TRBD2, but without DNA this stays unchecked. Per germline, CDR1 SEHNR and CDR2 FQNEAQ (reference sequence). There are 17 residues in the CDR3. CDR3 loop: CASSLPKGSSGEETQYF.

CDR3 sequence: CASSLLGLDEQFF. This chain uses TRBV7-2 with TRBJ2-1. Germline CDR1 is SGHTA and CDR2 is FQGNSA. This CDR3 is built from 13 residues.

The chain is built from TRBV2 and TRBJ2-3. Per germline, CDR1 SNHLY and CDR2 FYNNEI. The length of the CDR3 is 14 residues. This CDR3 is CASSELAFPDTQYF.

The V call is TRBV15, the J call TRBJ2-7; TCRdb gives TRBD1 as the D gene, but with no DNA this cannot be confirmed. Looked up from germline, CDR1 is LNHNV and CDR2 is YYDKDF (reference sequence). The length of the CDR3 is 17 residues. CDR3 residues: CATSHPGEADLRHEQYF.

The chain uses TRBV7-6 and TRBJ2-1; the TCRdb call, TRBD2, lacks DNA for checking. The CDR3 loop spans 19 amino acids. Germline V gene lookup returns CDR1 SGHVS and CDR2 FNYEAQ. The CDR3 spells CASSLYAPLGGRLGNEQFF.

V and J are TRBV6-6 and TRBJ2-6. CDR1 is MNHNY and CDR2 is SVGAGI in the germline V gene (reference sequence). There are 14 residues in the CDR3. The CDR3 here is CASSPRQVANVLTF.

The rearrangement uses TRBV28 and TRBJ2-1; TCRdb selects TRBD2, and the lack of DNA leaves this call unchecked. The CDR3 spans 15 residues. Germline-derived CDR1 and CDR2 are MDHEN and SYDVKM. Here the CDR3 reads CASSFSGLAYNEQFF.

The rearrangement links TRBV2 to TRBJ1-5; TCRdb outputs TRBD1, but without DNA this stays unchecked. CDR3 length equals 13 residues. The V gene's germline CDR1 is SNHLY and CDR2 FYNNEI. The CDR3 loop reads CASKGQDRQPQHF.

The chain has TRBV15 and TRBJ1-1; the TRBD1 assignment by TCRdb is unverifiable without DNA. Germline V gives CDR1 LNHNV, CDR2 YYDKDF (reference sequence). The CDR3 has 14 residues. The CDR3 here is CATSRARANTEAFF.

CDR3: CSAKWTSGHTSTDTQYF. V is TRBV20-1 and J is TRBJ2-3; the D call of TRBD2 rests on TCRdb alone, since no DNA is present to check it. Germline-derived CDR1 and CDR2 are DFQATT and SNEGSKA (reference sequence). The CDR3 totals 17 residues.

V usage is TRBV7-9 and J usage is TRBJ2-3; TCRdb's D call of TRBD1 is untestable without DNA. The CDR3 is made up of 14 amino acids. The germline CDR1 and CDR2 sequences are SEHNR and FQNEAQ (reference sequence). The CDR3 region is CASRQPPDTDTQYF. Complete variable domain (other parts from reference TRBV7-9 and TRBJ2-3): DTGVSQNPRHKITKRGQNVTFRCDPISEHNRLYWYRQTLGQGPEFLTYFQNEAQLEKSRLLSDRFSAERPKGSFSTLEIQRTEQGDSAMYLCASRQPPDTDTQYFGPGTRLTVL.

The chain has TRBV7-8 and TRBJ2-5; TCRdb returns TRBD2, unconfirmable since there is no DNA. CDR3 length: 16 amino acids. Germline V gene sequence: CDR1 SGHVS, CDR2 FQNEAQ. CDR3 protein: CASSIGTSGRKETQYF.

V gene TRBV29-1 combines with J gene TRBJ2-7. The CDR3 covers 13 residues. The germline V gene encodes CDR1 SQVTM and CDR2 ANQGSEA. CDR3 in amino acids: CSVEGTGHHEQYF.

This sequence joins TRBV9 and TRBJ2-7. Germline V gene data show CDR1 as SGDLS and CDR2 as YYNGEE. The CDR3 is 15 residues long. CDR3 sequence reads: CASSVEGAPSYEQYF.

The V and J genes are TRBV4-1 and TRBJ2-1; the D gene TCRdb calls, TRBD2, cannot be checked with no DNA. The CDR3 is 16 amino acids. Germline V gene sequence: CDR1 MGHRA, CDR2 YSYEKL. The CDR3 sequence is CASSPLAGRASDEQFF.

This rearrangement joins TRBV9 to TRBJ2-7; the D gene TCRdb calls, TRBD1, cannot be checked with no DNA. The CDR3 sequence is 16 residues long. CDR1 and CDR2 (germline): SGDLS, YYNGEE. Here the CDR3 reads CASSPTAGPSTYEQYF.